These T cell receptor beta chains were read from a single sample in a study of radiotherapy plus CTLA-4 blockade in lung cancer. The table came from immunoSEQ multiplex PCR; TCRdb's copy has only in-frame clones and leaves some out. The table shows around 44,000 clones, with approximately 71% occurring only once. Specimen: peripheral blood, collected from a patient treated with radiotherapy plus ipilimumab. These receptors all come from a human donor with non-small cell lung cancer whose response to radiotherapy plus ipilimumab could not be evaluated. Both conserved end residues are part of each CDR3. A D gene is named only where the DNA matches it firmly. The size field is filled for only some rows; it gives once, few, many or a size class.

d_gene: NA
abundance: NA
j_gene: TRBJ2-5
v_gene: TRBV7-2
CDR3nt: TGTGCCAGCAGCTTATGGGGCTCCCAAGAGACCCAGTACTTC
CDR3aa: CASSLWGSQETQYF

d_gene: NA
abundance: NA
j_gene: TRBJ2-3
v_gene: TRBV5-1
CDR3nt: TGCGCCAGCAGCTTCGGTGTTAGCACAGATACGCAGTATTTT
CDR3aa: CASSFGVSTDTQYF

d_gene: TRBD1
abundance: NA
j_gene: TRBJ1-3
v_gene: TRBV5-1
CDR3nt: TGCGCCAGCAGCTTGGGCTTGACAGGGGAAAACACCATATATTTT
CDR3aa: CASSLGLTGENTIYF

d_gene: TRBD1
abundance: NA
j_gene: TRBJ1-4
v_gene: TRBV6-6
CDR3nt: TGTGCCAGCAGTTACTACAGGGGTGGTAATGAAAAACTGTTTTTT
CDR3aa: CASSYYRGGNEKLFF

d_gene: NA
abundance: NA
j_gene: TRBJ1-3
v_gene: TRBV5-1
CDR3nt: TGCGCCAGCAGCTCGGGAATCCAGGCGGCTGGAAACACCATATATTTT
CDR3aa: CASSSGIQAAGNTIYF

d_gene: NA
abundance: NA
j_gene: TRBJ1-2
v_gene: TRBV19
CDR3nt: TGTGCCAGTAGTATAGGCAGGGCCGACTTCGGCTATGGCTACACCTTC
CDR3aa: CASSIGRADFGYGYTF

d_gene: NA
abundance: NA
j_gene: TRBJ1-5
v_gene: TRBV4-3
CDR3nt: TGCGCCAGCAGCCAGGATCTAGTAGGAGGCAATCAGCCCCAGCATTTT
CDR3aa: CASSQDLVGGNQPQHF

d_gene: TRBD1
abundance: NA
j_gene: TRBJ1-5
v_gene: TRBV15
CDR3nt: TGTGCCACCAGCGGGGACAGGAACAATCAGCCCCAGCATTTT
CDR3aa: CATSGDRNNQPQHF

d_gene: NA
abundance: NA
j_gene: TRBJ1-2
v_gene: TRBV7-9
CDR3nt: TGTGCCAGCAGCTTTACCAGGAACTATGGCTACACCTTC
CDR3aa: CASSFTRNYGYTF

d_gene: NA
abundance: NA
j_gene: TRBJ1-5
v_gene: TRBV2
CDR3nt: TGTGCCAGCAGTGAACGCGCTCAGCCCCAGCATTTT
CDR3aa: CASSERAQPQHF

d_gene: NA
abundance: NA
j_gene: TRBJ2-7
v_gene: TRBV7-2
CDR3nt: TGTGCCAGCAGCCCGCGGCCCTACTACGAGCAGTACTTC
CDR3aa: CASSPRPYYEQYF

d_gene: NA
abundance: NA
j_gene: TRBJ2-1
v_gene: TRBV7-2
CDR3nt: TGTGCCAGCAGCTTAGGTCCGGGCAATGAGCAGTTCTTC
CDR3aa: CASSLGPGNEQFF

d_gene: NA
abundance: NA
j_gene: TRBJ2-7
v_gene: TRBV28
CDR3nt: TGTGCCAGCAGTCCGTGGACAGCCAACTACGAGCAGTACTTC
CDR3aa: CASSPWTANYEQYF

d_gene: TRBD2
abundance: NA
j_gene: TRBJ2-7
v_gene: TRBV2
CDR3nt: TGTGCCAGCAGTGGACTAGCGGGATTCGACGAGCAGTACTTC
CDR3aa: CASSGLAGFDEQYF

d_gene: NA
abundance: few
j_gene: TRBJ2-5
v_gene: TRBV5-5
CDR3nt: TGTGCCAGCAGCTTGGCCCTGCAGGGTAGCCAAGAGACCCAGTACTTC
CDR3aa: CASSLALQGSQETQYF

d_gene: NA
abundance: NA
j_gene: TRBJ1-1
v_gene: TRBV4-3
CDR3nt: TGCGCCAGCAGCCAAGCCCGGGGGAGAACTGAAGCTTTCTTT
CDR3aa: CASSQARGRTEAFF

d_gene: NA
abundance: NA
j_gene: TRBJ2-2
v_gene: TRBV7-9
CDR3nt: TGTGCCAGCAGCTTAGCTCTAGCTACCGGGGAGCTGTTTTTT
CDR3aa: CASSLALATGELFF

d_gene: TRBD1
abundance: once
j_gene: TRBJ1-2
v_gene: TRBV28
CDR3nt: TGTGCCAGCAGTGCCCGGCAGACAGGGCTTATCTATGGCTACACCTTC
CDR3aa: CASSARQTGLIYGYTF

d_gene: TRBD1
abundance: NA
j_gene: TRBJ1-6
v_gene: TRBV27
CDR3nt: TGTGCCAGCAGACGGACAGGGAGCTCCTATAATTCACCCCTCCACTTT
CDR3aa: CASRRTGSSYNSPLHF

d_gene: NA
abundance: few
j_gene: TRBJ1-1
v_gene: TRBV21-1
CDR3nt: TGTGCCAGCAAGGGGATAGACACTGAAGCTTTCTTT
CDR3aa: CASKGIDTEAFF

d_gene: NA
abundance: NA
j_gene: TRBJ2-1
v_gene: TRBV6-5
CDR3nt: TGTGCCAGCAGTTACGGGCGTGCAGGTTCTAATGAGCAGTTCTTC
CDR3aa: CASSYGRAGSNEQFF

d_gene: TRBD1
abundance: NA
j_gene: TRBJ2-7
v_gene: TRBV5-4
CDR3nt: TGTGCCAGCAGCTTAGTTGGACAGGGGGCGGGCGAGCAGTACTTC
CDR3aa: CASSLVGQGAGEQYF

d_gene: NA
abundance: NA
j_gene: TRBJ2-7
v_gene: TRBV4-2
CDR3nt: TGTGCCAGCAGCCATAGCGGAAGCTCCTACGAGCAGTACTTC
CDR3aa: CASSHSGSSYEQYF

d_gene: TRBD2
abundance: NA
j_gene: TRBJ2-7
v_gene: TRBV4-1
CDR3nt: TGCGCCGGCAGCCTGACGACTAGCGGGAGCCACGAGCAGTACTTC
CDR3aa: CAGSLTTSGSHEQYF

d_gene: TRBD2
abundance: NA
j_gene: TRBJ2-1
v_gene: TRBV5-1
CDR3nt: TGCGCCAGCAGCTTGGTTCCAGCGGGAGGGATAGGGTTCTACAATGAGCAGTTCTTC
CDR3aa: CASSLVPAGGIGFYNEQFF

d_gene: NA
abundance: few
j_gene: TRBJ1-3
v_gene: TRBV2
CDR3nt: TGTGCCAGCAGAGATACTGGTGGTGGAAACACCATATATTTT
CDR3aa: CASRDTGGGNTIYF

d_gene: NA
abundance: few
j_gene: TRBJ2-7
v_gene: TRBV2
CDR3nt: TGTGCCAGCATGTTAGAATTCGAGCAGTACTTC
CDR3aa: CASMLEFEQYF

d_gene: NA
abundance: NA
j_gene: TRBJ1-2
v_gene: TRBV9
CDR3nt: TGTGCCAGCAGCGTAGGAACAGGAAACTATGGCTACACCTTC
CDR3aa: CASSVGTGNYGYTF

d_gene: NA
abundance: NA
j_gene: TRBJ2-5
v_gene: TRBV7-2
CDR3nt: TGTGCCAGCAGCTTCCGGTACTGGGCAGCAAACCAAGAGACCCAGTACTTC
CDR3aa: CASSFRYWAANQETQYF

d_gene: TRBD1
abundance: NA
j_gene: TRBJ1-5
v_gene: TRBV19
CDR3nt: TGTGCCAGTAACTCCGGGACAGGGATAGAACAGCCCCAGCATTTT
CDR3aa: CASNSGTGIEQPQHF

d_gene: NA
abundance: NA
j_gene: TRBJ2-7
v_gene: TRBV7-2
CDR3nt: TGTGCCAGCAGCATAACAGGGCCCTACGAGCAGTACTTC
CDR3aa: CASSITGPYEQYF

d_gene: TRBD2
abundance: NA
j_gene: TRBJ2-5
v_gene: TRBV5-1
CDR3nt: TGCGCCAGCAGCTTCCTAGCGGCTCAAGAGACCCAGTACTTC
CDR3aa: CASSFLAAQETQYF

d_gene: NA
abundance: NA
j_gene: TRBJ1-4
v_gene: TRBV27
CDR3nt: TGTGCCAGCAGTTTGGCACAGTTTAATGAAAAACTGTTTTTT
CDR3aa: CASSLAQFNEKLFF

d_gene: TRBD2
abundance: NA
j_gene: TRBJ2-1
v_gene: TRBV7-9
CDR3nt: TGTGCCAGCAGTCGGCCGGGACTAATTCGGAATGAGCAGTTCTTC
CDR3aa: CASSRPGLIRNEQFF

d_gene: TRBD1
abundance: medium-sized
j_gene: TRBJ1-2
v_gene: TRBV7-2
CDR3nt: TGTGCCAGCACCCCGGACAGGGGAGGTGGCTACACCTTC
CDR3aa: CASTPDRGGGYTF

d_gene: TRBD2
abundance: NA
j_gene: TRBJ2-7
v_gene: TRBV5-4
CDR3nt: TGTGCCAGCCGGGGGGGGCTAGCGGGGGTGTTGGCCTACGAGCAGTACTTC
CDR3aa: CASRGGLAGVLAYEQYF

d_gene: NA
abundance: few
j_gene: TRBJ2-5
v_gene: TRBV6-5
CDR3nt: TGTGCCAGCAGCCCGGGGGGAGGGGGGGAGACCCAGTACTTC
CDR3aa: CASSPGGGGETQYF

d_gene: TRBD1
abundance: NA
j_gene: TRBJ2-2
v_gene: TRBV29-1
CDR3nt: TGCAGCGTCGGGGGACAGGTAGACACCGGGGAGCTGTTTTTT
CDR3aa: CSVGGQVDTGELFF

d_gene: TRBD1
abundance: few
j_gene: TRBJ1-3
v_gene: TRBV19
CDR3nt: TGTGCCAGTAGTTTTCGACAGGGCTCTGGAAACACCATATATTTT
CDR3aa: CASSFRQGSGNTIYF

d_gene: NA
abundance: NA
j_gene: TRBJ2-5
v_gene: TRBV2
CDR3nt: TGTGCCAGCAGTGACGGAGGGAGGGGGGGCCCCCGGGAGACCCAGTACTTC
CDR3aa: CASSDGGRGGPRETQYF

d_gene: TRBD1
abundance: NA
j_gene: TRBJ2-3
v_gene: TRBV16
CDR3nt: TGTGCCAGCAGCCGCCCCGGGACAGGGGACACAGATACGCAGTATTTT
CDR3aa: CASSRPGTGDTDTQYF

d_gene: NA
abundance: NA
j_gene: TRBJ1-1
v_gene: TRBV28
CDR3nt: TGTGCCAGCAGTTTATGGGCGGGGACGAACACTGAAGCTTTCTTT
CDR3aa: CASSLWAGTNTEAFF

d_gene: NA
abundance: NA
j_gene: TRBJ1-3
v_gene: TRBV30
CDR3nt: TGTGCCTGGCCAGGGGCGACCTCTGGAAACACCATATATTTT
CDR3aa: CAWPGATSGNTIYF

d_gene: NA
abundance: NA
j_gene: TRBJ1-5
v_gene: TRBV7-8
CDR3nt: TGTGCCAGCAGCTTAGTAAGGACACTTAGCAATCAGCCCCAGCATTTT
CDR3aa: CASSLVRTLSNQPQHF

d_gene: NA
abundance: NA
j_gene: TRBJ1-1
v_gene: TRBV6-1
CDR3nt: TGTGCCAGCAGTGCCGCAAACATGAACACTGAAGCTTTCTTT
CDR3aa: CASSAANMNTEAFF

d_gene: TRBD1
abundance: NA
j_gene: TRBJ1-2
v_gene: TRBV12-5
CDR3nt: TGTGCTAGTGGCCTAGACAGGGGGCTTAGTGGCTACACCTTC
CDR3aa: CASGLDRGLSGYTF

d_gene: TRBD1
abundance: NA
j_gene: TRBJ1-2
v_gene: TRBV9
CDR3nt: TGTGCCAGCAGCGCCGGGACAGGGGTGAGCTACACCTTC
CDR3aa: CASSAGTGVSYTF

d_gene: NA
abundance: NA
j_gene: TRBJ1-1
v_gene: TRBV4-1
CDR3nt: TGCGCCAGCAGCCTCGGGGGGAATGGGGGGGACACTGAAGCTTTCTTT
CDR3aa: CASSLGGNGGDTEAFF